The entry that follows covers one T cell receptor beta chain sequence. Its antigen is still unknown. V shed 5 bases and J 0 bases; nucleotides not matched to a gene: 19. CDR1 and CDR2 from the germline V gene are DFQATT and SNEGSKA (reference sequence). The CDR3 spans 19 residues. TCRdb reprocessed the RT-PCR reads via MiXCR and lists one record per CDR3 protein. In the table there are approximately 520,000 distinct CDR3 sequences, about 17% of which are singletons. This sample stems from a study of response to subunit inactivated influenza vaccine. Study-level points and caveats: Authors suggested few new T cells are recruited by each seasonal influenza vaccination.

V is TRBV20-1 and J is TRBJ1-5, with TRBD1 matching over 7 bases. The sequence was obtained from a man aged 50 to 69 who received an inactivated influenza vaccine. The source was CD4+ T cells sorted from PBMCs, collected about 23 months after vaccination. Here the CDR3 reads CSAGGYRDRVFYSNQPQHF. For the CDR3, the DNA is TGCAGTGCTGGAGGGTACCGGGACAGAGTGTTTTATAGCAATCAGCCCCAGCATTTT.